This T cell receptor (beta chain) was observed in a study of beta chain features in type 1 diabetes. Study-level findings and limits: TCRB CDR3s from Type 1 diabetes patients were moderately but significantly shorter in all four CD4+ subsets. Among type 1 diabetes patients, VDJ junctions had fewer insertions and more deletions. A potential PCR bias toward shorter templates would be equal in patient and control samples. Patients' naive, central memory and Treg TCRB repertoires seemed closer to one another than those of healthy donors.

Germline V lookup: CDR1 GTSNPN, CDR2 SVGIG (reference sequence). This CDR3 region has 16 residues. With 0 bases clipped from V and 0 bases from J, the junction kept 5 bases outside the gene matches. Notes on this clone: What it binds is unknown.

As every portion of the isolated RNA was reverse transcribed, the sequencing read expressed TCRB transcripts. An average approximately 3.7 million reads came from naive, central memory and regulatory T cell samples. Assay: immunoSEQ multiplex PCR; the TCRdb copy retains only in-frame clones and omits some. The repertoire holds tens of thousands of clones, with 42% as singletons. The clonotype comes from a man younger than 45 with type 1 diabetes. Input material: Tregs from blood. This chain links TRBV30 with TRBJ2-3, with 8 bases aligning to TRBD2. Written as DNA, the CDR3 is TGTGCCTGGAGTGTTTTGGCTAGCGGGAGCACAGATACGCAGTATTTT. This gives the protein CAWSVLASGSTDTQYF.